This T cell receptor (beta chain) emerged from a study of shared clonotypes between healthy human individuals. Study at large: Researchers assigned three CD4 naive, three CD4 memory, two CD8 naive and one CD8 memory plate to each donor.

In its sample, this clone was seen once. Its target is not known. Other DNA variants within this sample encode the same CDR3. Study results and limitations: Memory subsets had estimated richness that was generally smaller than that of naive subsets. Rarefaction gave evidence that sorted-subset sequencing remained incomplete despite large depth.

Assay used: immunoSEQ multiplex PCR; TCRdb lists only in-frame clones, some missing. The table has approximately 350,000 clones, roughly 96% seen once. V was shortened by 0 bases and J by 0 bases, with 5 bases between the two germline ends. The CDR3 totals 14 residues. Germline CDR1 MNHEY, CDR2 SVGAGI. V and J are TRBV6-5 and TRBJ1-1; perhaps TRBD1 as D (5 bases). This receptor was taken from a man aged 25 to 45 in good health. Sequencing used memory CD8+ T cells sorted from blood. Subset indicated: CD45RO+ cells pooled with CCR7-negative TemRA cells. The CDR3 is CASSYSGVNTEAFF. DNA of the CDR3: TGTGCCAGCAGTTACTCAGGGGTGAACACTGAAGCTTTCTTT.